These T cell receptor beta chains were read from a single sample in a study of radiotherapy plus CTLA-4 blockade in lung cancer. Assay: immunoSEQ multiplex PCR; the TCRdb copy retains only in-frame clones and omits some. This sample has some 98,000 clones; around 86% occur once, and the top ten carry 3% to 3.5%. The material was peripheral blood, obtained from a patient treated with radiotherapy plus ipilimumab. The receptors come from a human donor with non-small cell lung cancer who had a partial response to radiotherapy plus ipilimumab. CDR3s include the opening cysteine and the closing phenylalanine or tryptophan. D genes are given only for firm matches. Clone size is not always given. Where it is, it says once, few, many or a class for expanded clones.

clone_size cdr3_length d_call j_call v_call cdr3_aa cdr3_nt
. 16 . TRBJ2-2 TRBV5-1 CASSLVGGPNTGELFF TGCGCCAGCAGCTTGGTAGGGGGTCCGAACACCGGGGAGCTGTTTTTT
. 13 . TRBJ1-1 TRBV7-2 CASSTRQYTEAFF TGTGCCAGCAGCACCCGACAGTACACTGAAGCTTTCTTT
. 15 TRBD1 TRBJ2-5 TRBV7-3 CASSLTEGQGETQYF TGTGCCAGCAGCTTAACGGAGGGACAGGGAGAGACCCAGTACTTC
. 13 . TRBJ1-3 TRBV27 CASSLAPGNTIYF TGTGCCAGCAGTCTAGCCCCGGGAAACACCATATATTTT
once 13 . TRBJ1-1 TRBV15 CATSRALNVEAFF TGTGCCACCAGCAGAGCCCTTAATGTGGAAGCTTTCTTT
. 16 TRBD1 TRBJ2-7 TRBV4-1 CASSQIGQGKGYEQYF TGCGCCAGCAGCCAAATAGGACAGGGGAAGGGTTACGAGCAGTACTTC
. 12 . TRBJ1-5 TRBV27 CATGKDNQPQHF TGTGCCACGGGGAAAGATAATCAGCCCCAGCATTTT
medium-sized 13 . TRBJ1-5 TRBV28 CACWGRGNQPQHF TGTGCTTGCTGGGGGCGAGGGAATCAGCCCCAGCATTTT
. 15 . TRBJ2-2 TRBV5-1 CASSLDGGVTGELFF TGCGCCAGCAGCTTGGATGGAGGGGTCACCGGGGAGCTGTTTTTT
. 13 . TRBJ1-3 TRBV29-1 CSVGEFSGNTIYF TGCAGCGTCGGAGAGTTCTCTGGAAACACCATATATTTT
. 15 . TRBJ1-5 TRBV19 CASSIGAGSNQPQHF TGTGCCAGTAGTATAGGGGCAGGGAGCAATCAGCCCCAGCATTTT
. 15 TRBD1 TRBJ1-5 TRBV7-2 CASSLQGTPNQPQHF TGTGCCAGCAGCCTACAGGGGACTCCCAATCAGCCCCAGCATTTT
. 14 . TRBJ2-5 TRBV6-1 CASSGLGRGETQYF TGTGCCAGCAGTGGACTTGGCAGGGGCGAGACCCAGTACTTC
once 13 . TRBJ1-5 TRBV28 CASSLPPDQPQHF TGTGCCAGCAGCCTTCCCCCCGATCAGCCCCAGCATTTT
. 16 . TRBJ2-1 TRBV14 CASSTRTSIFTNEQFF TGTGCCAGCAGCACCCGGACTTCTATTTTCACCAATGAGCAGTTCTTC
. 13 . TRBJ2-7 TRBV6-6 CASSYRELYEQYF TGTGCCAGCAGTTACCGGGAACTTTACGAGCAGTACTTC
. 15 TRBD1 TRBJ1-5 TRBV25-1 CASSPTGGPNQPQHF TGTGCCAGCAGTCCTACAGGGGGACCCAATCAGCCCCAGCATTTT
few 14 TRBD2 TRBJ2-7 TRBV28 CASSKGEGTDEQYF TGTGCCAGCAGTAAAGGGGAGGGGACGGACGAGCAGTACTTC
. 16 TRBD2 TRBJ2-1 TRBV11-2 CASSPSGTSGYNEQFF TGTGCCAGCAGCCCGTCTGGGACTAGCGGTTACAATGAGCAGTTCTTC
. 13 . TRBJ2-5 TRBV14 CASATGFKETQYF TGTGCCAGCGCTACAGGGTTCAAAGAGACCCAGTACTTC
. 15 TRBD2 TRBJ2-1 TRBV19 CASRVSGMSYNEQFF TGTGCCAGTAGGGTCAGCGGGATGTCCTACAATGAGCAGTTCTTC
. 13 . TRBJ2-5 TRBV19 CASSIGGEETQYF TGTGCCAGTAGTATAGGCGGGGAAGAGACCCAGTACTTC
. 15 . TRBJ1-5 TRBV5-5 CASSLAQAYNQPQHF TGTGCCAGCAGCTTGGCCCAGGCCTATAATCAGCCCCAGCATTTT
. 15 . TRBJ1-2 TRBV28 CASNEQGTLNYGYTF TGTGCCAGCAACGAACAGGGCACTTTAAACTATGGCTACACCTTC
. 14 . TRBJ2-2 TRBV6-5 CASSYGRGTGELFF TGTGCCAGCAGTTACGGACGGGGTACCGGGGAGCTGTTTTTT
. 12 . TRBJ1-2 TRBV18 CASSTSGEGYTF TGTGCCAGCTCTACGTCCGGGGAGGGCTACACCTTC
. 13 . TRBJ2-1 TRBV5-1 CASSLRGTDEQFF TGCGCCAGCAGCTTACGGGGGACAGATGAGCAGTTCTTC
. 14 . TRBJ2-7 TRBV11-2 CASSLGRGSYEQYF TGTGCCAGCAGCTTAGGTCGGGGCTCCTACGAGCAGTACTTC
. 15 TRBD2 TRBJ2-2 TRBV29-1 CSVEGVGGITGELFF TGCAGCGTTGAAGGGGTGGGGGGGATCACCGGGGAGCTGTTTTTT
. 15 . TRBJ1-1 TRBV9 CASSGPGTMNTEAFF TGTGCCAGCAGCGGCCCCGGGACAATGAACACTGAAGCTTTCTTT
. 16 TRBD1 TRBJ2-5 TRBV5-1 CASSLGDRGFQETQYF TGCGCCAGCAGCTTGGGGGACAGGGGATTCCAAGAGACCCAGTACTTC
once 16 . TRBJ1-3 TRBV7-9 CASSLARGGAGNTIYF TGTGCCAGCAGCTTAGCGAGGGGAGGCGCTGGAAACACCATATATTTT
. 16 . TRBJ2-2 TRBV7-3 CASSFQDIRNTGELFF TGTGCCAGCAGCTTCCAGGACATCCGCAACACCGGGGAGCTGTTTTTT
once 16 TRBD2 TRBJ2-2 TRBV7-3 CASSRGGTTNTGELFF TGTGCCAGCAGCAGGGGTGGGACTACGAACACCGGGGAGCTGTTTTTT
. 13 . TRBJ1-2 TRBV14 CASSQFQYIGYTF TGTGCCAGCAGCCAATTTCAGTACATTGGCTACACCTTC
once 15 . TRBJ2-5 TRBV4-2 CASSQALQAQETQYF TGTGCCAGCAGCCAAGCTCTGCAGGCCCAAGAGACCCAGTACTTC
. 14 . TRBJ1-2 TRBV28 CASSLPGRYYGYTF TGTGCCAGCAGTTTACCAGGGAGGTACTATGGCTACACCTTC
. 17 TRBD2 TRBJ2-2 TRBV14 CASSQDIDSGRSGELFF TGTGCCAGCAGCCAAGATATAGATAGCGGGAGGTCCGGGGAGCTGTTTTTT
. 12 . TRBJ1-2 TRBV5-1 CASSKDSYGYTF TGCGCCAGCAGCAAGGACAGCTATGGCTACACCTTC
. 14 TRBD1 TRBJ1-4 TRBV10-1 CASSPGQEDEKLFF TGCGCCAGCAGTCCCGGACAGGAGGATGAAAAACTGTTTTTT
. 15 . TRBJ2-7 TRBV5-1 CASSLATGLRGEQYF TGCGCCAGCAGCTTGGCCACGGGCCTAAGGGGCGAGCAGTACTTC
. 15 TRBD1 TRBJ1-2 TRBV7-3 CASSWTGGATRGYTF TGTGCCAGCAGCTGGACAGGGGGCGCGACTCGGGGCTACACCTTC
. 17 . TRBJ2-7 TRBV7-9 CASSQDLGQTLGREQYF TGTGCCAGCAGCCAAGATCTGGGACAGACCCTTGGGAGGGAGCAGTACTTC
. 19 TRBD1 TRBJ1-1 TRBV7-3 CASSLTRTGGHPMNTEAFF TGTGCCAGCAGCTTAACACGGACAGGGGGCCATCCCATGAACACTGAAGCTTTCTTT
. 18 . TRBJ1-2 TRBV27 CASSPLAGRGGSNYGYTF TGTGCCAGCAGTCCCCTGGCGGGGAGGGGAGGATCCAACTATGGCTACACCTTC